Below are 12 T cell receptor beta chains sequenced from a single sample in a study of graft-versus-host responses after intestinal transplantation. These TCRs are of unknown antigen specificity. This table comes from immunoSEQ multiplex PCR, and its TCRdb copy is limited to in-frame clones, with some not included. The sample shows 90,000 to 120,000 clones, about 90% of them seen only once. Source: unstimulated CD4+ T cells sorted from spleen or lymph node cells, taken before intestinal transplant. Source of these receptors: a human donor who received an intestinal transplant.

This chain uses TRBV5-6 with TRBJ2-1, with TRBD2 identical over 8 bases. The germline V gene encodes CDR1 SGHDT and CDR2 YYEEEE. With V trimmed by 0 bases and J by 6 bases, 2 bases remained unmatched. The CDR3 runs 14 residues. The CDR3 region has the DNA TGTGCCAGCAGCTTGGCAACTAGCGGCAATGAGCAGTTCTTC. It codes for CASSLATSGNEQFF.

The chain joins TRBV11-2 to TRBJ2-1; 7 bases are a match to TRBD2. CDR1 is SGHAT and CDR2 is FQNNGV in the germline V gene. This CDR3 is 16 amino acids long. Trimming at V came to 1 base and at J to 7 bases, leaving 10 bases not matched to a gene. DNA of the CDR3: TGTGCCAGCAGCTTAGTGGGTAGGACTAGTTGGAATGAGCAGTTCTTC. This codes for CASSLVGRTSWNEQFF.

The gene calls are TRBV25-1 and TRBJ2-1; D perhaps matches TRBD2 (7 bases). Trimming removed 2 bases at V and 2 bases at J, with 10 bases between. The CDR3 spans 15 residues. Germline V gene lookup returns CDR1 MGHDK and CDR2 SYGVNS. CDR3 bases: TGTGCCAGCAGTGAACCCGGGGGGCCCTACAATGAGCAGTTCTTC. It specifies CASSEPGGPYNEQFF.

V and J are TRBV5-4 and TRBJ2-3; D may match TRBD1 or TRBD2 (5 bases each). The germline V and J ends were trimmed by 0 bases and 2 bases, with 10 bases remaining between them. Germline loops: CDR1 SGHNT, CDR2 YYREEE (reference sequence). CDR3 length: 15 residues. The CDR3: CASSLVSGATDTQYF. The CDR3 DNA is TGTGCCAGCAGCTTGGTCTCCGGGGCCACAGATACGCAGTATTTT.

This sequence joins TRBV5-1 and TRBJ1-4; D may be TRBD1 (5 bases). CDR3 length: 15 residues. CDR1 and CDR2 from the germline V gene are SGHRS and YFSETQ. With 0 bases removed from V and 0 bases from J, the gap between germline ends came to 6 bases. CDR3 loop: CASSLGTTTNEKLFF. The CDR3 coding sequence is TGCGCCAGCAGCTTGGGGACAACAACTAATGAAAAACTGTTTTTT. Combining the CDR3 with reference TRBV5-1 and TRBJ1-4 gives the whole variable domain KAGVTQTPRYLIKTRGQQVTLSCSPISGHRSVSWYQQTPGQGLQFLFEYFSETQRNKGNFPGRFSGRQFSNSRSEMNVSTLELGDSALYLCASSLGTTTNEKLFFGSGTQLSVL.

The rearrangement uses TRBV11-3 and TRBJ2-7, with a tentative D call TRBD2 (5 bases). Trimming left V 1 base short and J 3 bases short, with 10 bases between. The CDR3 has 14 amino acids. The germline V gene has CDR1 SGHNT and CDR2 YENEEA. CDR3 DNA sequence: TGTGCCAGCAGCTTAGCACCAGGACTCTACGAGCAGTACTTC. Amino acids: CASSLAPGLYEQYF.

This sequence joins TRBV19 and TRBJ2-2, with 9 bases matching TRBD1. V lost 3 bases to trimming and J lost 4 bases; unmatched junction nucleotides: 15. Germline CDR1 reads LNHDA; CDR2 reads SQIVND (reference sequence). CDR3 length: 19 residues. The chain's CDR3 is CASSIRLTPGTGRTGELFF. The CDR3 bases are TGTGCCAGTAGTATCCGCCTTACCCCCGGGACAGGGCGCACCGGGGAGCTGTTTTTT.

In this sample, this clone turned up once. The chain combines TRBV18 with TRBJ2-1; TRBD2 agrees at 8 bases. This CDR3 is 16 amino acids long. Germline V CDR1 and CDR2: KGHSH, LQKENI. Trimming took 6 bases from V and 8 from J; bases not matched to a gene: 15. CDR3 loop: CASSPRSGITPHEQFF. The DNA for the CDR3 is TGTGCCAGCTCTCCTCGTAGCGGGATCACCCCTCATGAGCAGTTCTTC.

CDR3: CASTQDRSYNEQFF. The CDR3 DNA is TGCGCCAGCACTCAGGACAGATCCTACAATGAGCAGTTCTTC. The rearrangement joins TRBV5-1 to TRBJ2-1, with D perhaps TRBD1 (6 bases). From germline, CDR1 is SGHRS and CDR2 YFSETQ. The CDR3 is 14 amino acids. The ends were cut back, 6 bases at V and 1 base at J, with 11 bases in the middle.

Concerning this clone: This sample also contains other DNA sequences that code for the same CDR3. The chain joins TRBV11-2 to TRBJ1-1, with D unresolved. Trimming removed 0 bases at V and 5 bases at J, with 7 bases between. Germline CDR1 and CDR2: SGHAT and FQNNGV. There are 13 residues in the CDR3. The CDR3 here is CASSLEGLTEAFF. CDR3 nucleotides: TGTGCCAGCAGCTTAGAGGGGTTAACTGAAGCTTTCTTT.

In this sample, this clone turned up once. This chain uses TRBV5-1 with TRBJ1-1; D is possibly TRBD1 (5 bases). V lost 1 base and J lost 5, with 18 bases in between. CDR1 is SGHRS, CDR2 YFSETQ, per germline. This CDR3 has 16 residues. The CDR3 loop reads CASSLLQGGLSTEAFF. The CDR3 DNA is TGCGCCAGCAGCTTGCTCCAGGGTGGGTTGAGTACTGAAGCTTTCTTT.

The chain employs TRBV5-1 and TRBJ1-1; possible D gene TRBD1, 6 bases. Looked up from germline, CDR1 is SGHRS and CDR2 is YFSETQ. Trimming shortened V by 3 bases and J by 0 bases, and 9 bases separated the two germline ends. The CDR3 is 14 amino acids. CDR3 DNA sequence: TGCGCCAGCAGCTCCCAGGGGATGAACACTGAAGCTTTCTTT. Translation gives CASSSQGMNTEAFF.